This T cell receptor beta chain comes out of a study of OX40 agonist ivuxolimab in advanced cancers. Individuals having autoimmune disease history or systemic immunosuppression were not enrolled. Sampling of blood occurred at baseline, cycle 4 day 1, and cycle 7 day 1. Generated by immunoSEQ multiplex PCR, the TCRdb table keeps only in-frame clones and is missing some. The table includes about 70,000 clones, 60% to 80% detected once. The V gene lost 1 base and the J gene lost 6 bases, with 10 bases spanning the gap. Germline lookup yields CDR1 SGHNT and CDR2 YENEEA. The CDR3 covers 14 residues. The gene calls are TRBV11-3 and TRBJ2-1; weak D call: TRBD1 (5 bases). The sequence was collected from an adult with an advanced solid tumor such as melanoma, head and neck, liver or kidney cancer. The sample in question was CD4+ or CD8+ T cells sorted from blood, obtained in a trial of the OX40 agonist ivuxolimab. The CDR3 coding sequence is TGTGCCAGCAGCTTAGGCCAGGGTGGCAATGAGCAGTTCTTC. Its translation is CASSLGQGGNEQFF.